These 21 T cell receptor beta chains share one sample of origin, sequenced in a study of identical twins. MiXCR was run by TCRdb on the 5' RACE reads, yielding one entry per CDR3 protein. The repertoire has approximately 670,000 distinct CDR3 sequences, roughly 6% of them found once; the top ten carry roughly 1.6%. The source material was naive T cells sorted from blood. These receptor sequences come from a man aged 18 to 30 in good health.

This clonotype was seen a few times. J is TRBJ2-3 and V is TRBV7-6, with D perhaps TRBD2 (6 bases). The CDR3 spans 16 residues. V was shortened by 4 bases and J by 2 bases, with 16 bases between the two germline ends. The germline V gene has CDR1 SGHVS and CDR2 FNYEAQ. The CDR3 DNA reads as TGTGCCAGCAGCTCGGAGGCGGGAAAGGTCACAGATACGCAGTATTTT. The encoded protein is CASSSEAGKVTDTQYF. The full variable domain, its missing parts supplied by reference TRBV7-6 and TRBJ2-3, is GAGVSQSPRYKVTKRGQDVALRCDPISGHVSLYWYRQALGQGPEFLTYFNYEAQQDKSGLPNDRFSAERPEGSISTLTIQRTEQRDSAMYRCASSSEAGKVTDTQYFGPGTRLTVL.

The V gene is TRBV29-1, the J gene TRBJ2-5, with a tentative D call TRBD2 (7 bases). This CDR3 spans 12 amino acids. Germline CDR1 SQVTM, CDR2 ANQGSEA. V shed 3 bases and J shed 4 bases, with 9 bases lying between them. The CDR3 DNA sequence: TGCAGCGTTGAGAGGGGGGGAGAGACCCAGTACTTC. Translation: CSVERGGETQYF.

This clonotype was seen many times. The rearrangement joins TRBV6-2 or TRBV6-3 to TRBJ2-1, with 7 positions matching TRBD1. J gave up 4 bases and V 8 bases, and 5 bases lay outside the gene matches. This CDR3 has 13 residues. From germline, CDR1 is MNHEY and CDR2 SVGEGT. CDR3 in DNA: TGTGCCAGCGAATCAGGGGGTTACAATGAGCAGTTCTTC. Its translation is CASESGGYNEQFF.

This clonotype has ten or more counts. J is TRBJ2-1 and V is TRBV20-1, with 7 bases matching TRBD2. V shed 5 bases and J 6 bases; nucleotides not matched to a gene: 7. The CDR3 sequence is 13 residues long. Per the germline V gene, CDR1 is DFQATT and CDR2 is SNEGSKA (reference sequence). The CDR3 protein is CSARGGSSNEQFF. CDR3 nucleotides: TGCAGTGCTCGGGGCGGGAGTTCCAATGAGCAGTTCTTC.

The CDR3 here is CASEWGKGLAGGPSNNEQFF. CDR3 in DNA: TGTGCCAGCGAGTGGGGAAAAGGACTAGCGGGAGGGCCCTCGAACAATGAGCAGTTCTTC. The rearrangement uses TRBV11-2 and TRBJ2-1; 15 bases are a match to TRBD2. This CDR3 comprises 20 residues. Germline CDR1 and CDR2: SGHAT and FQNNGV. The V segment lost 8 bases and the J segment 5 bases; nucleotides outside the gene matches: 19.

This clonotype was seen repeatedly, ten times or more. CDR3 sequence (DNA): TGCGCCAGCAGCTTGGCCGGGGGACAGGGGAGCTATGGCTACACCTTC. The encoded protein is CASSLAGGQGSYGYTF. The rearrangement uses TRBV5-1 and TRBJ1-2, with 10 bases lining up with TRBD1. The CDR3 totals 16 residues. From germline, CDR1 is SGHRS and CDR2 YFSETQ. J gave up 4 bases and V 0 bases, and 6 bases lay outside the gene matches.

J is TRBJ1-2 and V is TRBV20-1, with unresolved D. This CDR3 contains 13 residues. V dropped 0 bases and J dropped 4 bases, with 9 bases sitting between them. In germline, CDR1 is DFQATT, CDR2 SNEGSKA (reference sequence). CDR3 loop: CSARDHRSYGYTF. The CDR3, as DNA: TGCAGTGCTAGAGACCACCGGTCCTATGGCTACACCTTC.

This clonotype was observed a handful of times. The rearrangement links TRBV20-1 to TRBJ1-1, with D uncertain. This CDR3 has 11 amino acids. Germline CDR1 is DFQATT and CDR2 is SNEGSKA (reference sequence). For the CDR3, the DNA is TGCAGCATGCCCGGGGTAACTGAAGCTTTCTTT. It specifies CSMPGVTEAFF.

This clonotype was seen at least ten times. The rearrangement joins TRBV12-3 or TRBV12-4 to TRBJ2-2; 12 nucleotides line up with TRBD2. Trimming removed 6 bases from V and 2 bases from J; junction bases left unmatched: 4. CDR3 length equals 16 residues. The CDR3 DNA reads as TGTGCCAGCAGCTCCGGACTAGCGGGAAACACCGGGGAGCTGTTTTTT. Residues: CASSSGLAGNTGELFF.

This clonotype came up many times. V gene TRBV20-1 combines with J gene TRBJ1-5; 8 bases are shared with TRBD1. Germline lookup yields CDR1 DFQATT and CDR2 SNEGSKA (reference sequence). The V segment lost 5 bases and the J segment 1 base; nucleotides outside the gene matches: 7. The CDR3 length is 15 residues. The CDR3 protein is CSAVRGPGSNQPQHF. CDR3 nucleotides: TGCAGTGCTGTCAGGGGGCCGGGGAGCAATCAGCCCCAGCATTTT.

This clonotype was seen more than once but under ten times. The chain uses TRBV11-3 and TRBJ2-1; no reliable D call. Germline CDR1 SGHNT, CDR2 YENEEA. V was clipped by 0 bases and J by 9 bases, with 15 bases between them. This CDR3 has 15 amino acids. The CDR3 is CASSLDSRHLGEQFF. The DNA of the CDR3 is TGTGCCAGCAGCTTAGACTCCCGACACCTCGGTGAGCAGTTCTTC.

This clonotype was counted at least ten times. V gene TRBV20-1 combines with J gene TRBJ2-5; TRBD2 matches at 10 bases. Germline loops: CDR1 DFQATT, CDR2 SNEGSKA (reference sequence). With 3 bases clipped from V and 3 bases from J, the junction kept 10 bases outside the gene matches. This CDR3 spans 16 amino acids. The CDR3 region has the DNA TGCAGTGCTAGCCGCCCAACTAGCGGGACCAAAGAGACCCAGTACTTC. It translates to CSASRPTSGTKETQYF.

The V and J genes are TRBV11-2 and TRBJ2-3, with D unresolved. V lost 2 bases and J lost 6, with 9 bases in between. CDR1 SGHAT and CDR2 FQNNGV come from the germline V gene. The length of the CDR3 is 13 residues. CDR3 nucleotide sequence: TGTGCCAGCAGCTTAATCCACGGGGATACGCAGTATTTT. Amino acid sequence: CASSLIHGDTQYF.

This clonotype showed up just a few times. The CDR3 nucleotides are TGTGCCAGCGCCGCAACGACAGGGCTAGGAGCGGGTCCGCAGTATTTT. Amino acid sequence: CASAATTGLGAGPQYF. V and J are TRBV6-1 and TRBJ2-3; tentatively, D is TRBD1 (7 bases). Germline V gene data show CDR1 as MNHNS and CDR2 as SASEGT. The CDR3 consists of 16 residues. Trimming cost V 8 bases and J 10 bases, with 28 bases left between them.

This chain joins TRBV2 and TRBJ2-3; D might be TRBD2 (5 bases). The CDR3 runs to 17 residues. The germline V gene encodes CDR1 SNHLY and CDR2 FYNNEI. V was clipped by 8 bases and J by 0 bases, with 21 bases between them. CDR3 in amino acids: CASQRFRTRTSTDTQYF. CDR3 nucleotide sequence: TGTGCCAGCCAAAGGTTTCGAACTAGGACTAGCACAGATACGCAGTATTTT. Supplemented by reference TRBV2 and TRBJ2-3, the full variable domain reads EPEVTQTPSHQVTQMGQEVILRCVPISNHLYFYWYRQILGQKVEFLVSFYNNEISEKSEIFDDQFSVERPDGSNFTLKIRSTKLEDSAMYFCASQRFRTRTSTDTQYFGPGTRLTVL.

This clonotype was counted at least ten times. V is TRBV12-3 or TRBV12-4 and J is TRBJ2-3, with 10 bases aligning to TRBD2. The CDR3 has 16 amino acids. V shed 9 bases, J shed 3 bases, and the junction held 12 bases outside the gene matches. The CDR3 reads CASFPLAGVKTDTQYF. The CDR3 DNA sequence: TGTGCCAGTTTCCCCCTAGCGGGAGTAAAGACAGATACGCAGTATTTT.

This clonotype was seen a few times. CDR3 DNA: TGTGCCAGCAGCTTAAGGACCACGGGGGACAGAACTAGCACAGATACGCAGTATTTT. Translated: CASSLRTTGDRTSTDTQYF. The J gene is TRBJ2-3, the V gene TRBV11-2; maybe TRBD1 (7 bases). CDR3 length: 19 amino acids. The V gene lost 2 bases and the J gene lost 0 bases, with 21 bases spanning the gap. Germline V gives CDR1 SGHAT, CDR2 FQNNGV.

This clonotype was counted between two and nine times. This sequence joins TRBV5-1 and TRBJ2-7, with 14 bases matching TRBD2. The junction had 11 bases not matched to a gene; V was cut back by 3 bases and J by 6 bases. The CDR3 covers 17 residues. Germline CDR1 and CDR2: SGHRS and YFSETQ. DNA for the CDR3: TGCGCCAGCAGCTCGGGACTAGCGGGAGTCGAGCCTTCCGAGCAGTACGTC. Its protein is CASSSGLAGVEPSEQYV.

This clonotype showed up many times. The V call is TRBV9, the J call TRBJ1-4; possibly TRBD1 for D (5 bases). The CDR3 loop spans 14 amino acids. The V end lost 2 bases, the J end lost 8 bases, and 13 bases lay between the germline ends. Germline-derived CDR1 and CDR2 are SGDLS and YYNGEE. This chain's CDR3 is CASSVNGWGEKLFF. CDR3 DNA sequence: TGTGCCAGCAGCGTGAACGGTTGGGGGGAAAAACTGTTTTTT.

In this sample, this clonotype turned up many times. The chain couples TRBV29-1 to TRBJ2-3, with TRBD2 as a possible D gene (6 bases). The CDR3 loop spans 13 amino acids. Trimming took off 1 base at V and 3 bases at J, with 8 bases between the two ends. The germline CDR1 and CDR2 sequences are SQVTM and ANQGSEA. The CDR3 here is CSVEVGRTDTQYF. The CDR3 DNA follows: TGCAGCGTTGAAGTTGGGAGGACAGATACGCAGTATTTT.

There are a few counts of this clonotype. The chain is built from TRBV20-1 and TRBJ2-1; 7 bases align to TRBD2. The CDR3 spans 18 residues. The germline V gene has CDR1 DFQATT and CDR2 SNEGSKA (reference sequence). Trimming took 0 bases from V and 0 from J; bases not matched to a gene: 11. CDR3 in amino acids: CSAREPSSGKLSYNEQFF. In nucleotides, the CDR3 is TGCAGTGCTAGAGAGCCGTCTAGCGGTAAGCTCTCCTACAATGAGCAGTTCTTC.